This T cell receptor beta chain was retrieved from a study of radiotherapy plus CTLA-4 blockade in lung cancer. Study-wide background: More than 15% of patients responded objectively, and approximately 31% achieved disease control.

The data were produced by immunoSEQ multiplex PCR, yet TCRdb's version contains in-frame clones alone and is incomplete. This table has under 55,000 clones, roughly four fifths appearing once. CDR1 and CDR2 from the germline V gene are SGHAT and FQNNGV. CDR3 size: 14 residues. The ends were cut back, 0 bases at V and 4 bases at J, with 9 bases in the middle. Focal radiation with ipilimumab CTLA-4 blockade was given to patients with chemo-refractory metastatic non-small-cell lung cancer. This sequence originates from a human donor with non-small cell lung cancer who had stable disease on radiotherapy plus ipilimumab. The starting material was peripheral blood, obtained from a patient treated with radiotherapy plus ipilimumab. The chain has TRBV11-2 and TRBJ2-5, with D perhaps TRBD1 (5 bases). In DNA form, the CDR3 reads TGTGCCAGCAGCTTAGAGTACAGGCCAGAGACCCAGTACTTC. Its protein product is CASSLEYRPETQYF.